The clone carrying this T cell receptor beta chain was recorded a few times. Its target is not known. TCRdb reprocessed the reads via MiXCR and lists one record per CDR3 protein. The sample includes around 800,000 distinct CDR3 sequences, over 25% seen only once; the top ten take roughly 12%. This CDR3 is built from 12 residues. The V end lost 3 bases, the J end lost 4 bases, and 7 bases lay between the germline ends. Per the germline V gene, CDR1 is DFQATT and CDR2 is SNEGSKA (reference sequence). This specimen belongs to a study of T cell repertoires in cytomegalovirus infection. Study details: Newly reported HLA-C-restricted and thoroughly characterized HLA-B-restricted CMV epitopes were employed. Broader study findings: Dominating the ex vivo response were TCR beta clonotypes that were CMV-specific and HLA-C-restricted. The cumulative frequency of public TCR beta families distinguished individuals who carried CMV together with the relevant HLA.

This clonotype was sampled from a human donor in good health (CMV status not recorded). Some clones in this sample may be carry-over from other donors' samples. Sequenced here: cultured CD8+ T cells from PBMCs, sampled from culture after CMV antigen stimulation. The rearrangement links TRBV20-1 to TRBJ2-1, with D uncertain. The CDR3: CSASHDYNEQFF. CDR3 sequence (DNA): TGCAGTGCTAGCCACGATTACAATGAGCAGTTCTTC.